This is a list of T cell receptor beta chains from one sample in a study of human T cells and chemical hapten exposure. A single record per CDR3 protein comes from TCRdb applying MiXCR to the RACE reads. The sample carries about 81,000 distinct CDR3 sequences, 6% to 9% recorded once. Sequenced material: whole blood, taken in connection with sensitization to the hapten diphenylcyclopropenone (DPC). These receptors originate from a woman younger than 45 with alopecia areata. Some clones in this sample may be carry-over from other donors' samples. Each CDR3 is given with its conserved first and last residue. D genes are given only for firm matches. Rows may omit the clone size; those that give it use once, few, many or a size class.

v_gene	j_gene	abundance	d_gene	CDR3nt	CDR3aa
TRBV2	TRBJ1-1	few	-	TGTGCCACCCTGTTCGACGGGCCCACTGAAGCTTTCTTT	CATLFDGPTEAFF
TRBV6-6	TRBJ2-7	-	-	TGTGCCAGCAGTCCGGTAGGATACGAGCAGTACTTC	CASSPVGYEQYF
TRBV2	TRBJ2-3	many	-	TGTGCCAGCAGTACCCCCACGGGGAGCACAGATACGCAGTATTTT	CASSTPTGSTDTQYF
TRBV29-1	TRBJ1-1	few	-	TGCACCGGTCAGGGGCTGGGGGAAGCTTTCTTT	CTGQGLGEAFF
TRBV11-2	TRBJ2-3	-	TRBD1	TGTGCCAGCAGCTTAGCTTCAGGGGGTGTCAGCACAGATACGCAGTATTTT	CASSLASGGVSTDTQYF
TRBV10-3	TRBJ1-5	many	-	TGTGCCATCAGTACGAGGGACAATCAGCCCCAGCATTTT	CAISTRDNQPQHF
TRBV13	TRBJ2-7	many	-	TGTGCCAGCAGCCTATTTGACCGCAACCCCTACGAGCAGTACTTC	CASSLFDRNPYEQYF
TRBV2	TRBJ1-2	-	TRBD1	TGTGCCAGCAGTGCAGGGGGGAGCTATGGCTACACCTTC	CASSAGGSYGYTF
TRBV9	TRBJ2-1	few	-	TGTGCCAGCAGCGTAGAGGTCTGGGGGGGCTCATTCCGTTACAATGAGCAGTTCTTC	CASSVEVWGGSFRYNEQFF
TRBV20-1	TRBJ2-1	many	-	TGCAGTGCCAACCGGGACAACTCCTACAATGAGCAGTTCTTC	CSANRDNSYNEQFF
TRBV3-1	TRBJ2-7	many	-	TGTGCCAGCAGCCAGGGACGGTGGGAGCAGTACTTC	CASSQGRWEQYF
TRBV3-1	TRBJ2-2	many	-	TGTGCCAGCAGCCCAATAAACACCGGGGAGCTGTTTTTT	CASSPINTGELFF
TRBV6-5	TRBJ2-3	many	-	TGTGCCAGCAGTTACTCGAGGGGGGCCACAGATACGCAGTATTTT	CASSYSRGATDTQYF
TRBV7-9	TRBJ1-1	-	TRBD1	TGTGCCAGCAGCTTCCGGGACAGGGGGCATTTGGACACTGAAGCTTTCTTT	CASSFRDRGHLDTEAFF
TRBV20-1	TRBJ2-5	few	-	TGCAGTGCCGTCCGGGACATCCAAGAGACCCAGTACTTC	CSAVRDIQETQYF
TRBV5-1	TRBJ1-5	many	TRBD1	TGCGCCAGCAGCTTGGAGGGGGGACAGGGTGATCAGCCCCAGCATTTT	CASSLEGGQGDQPQHF
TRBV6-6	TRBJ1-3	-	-	TGTGCCAGCAGTTACTCGATGGACAGCAAGCTTTTCTCTGGAAACACCATATATTTT	CASSYSMDSKLFSGNTIYF
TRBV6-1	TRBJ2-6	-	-	TGTGCCAGCAGCCAAGGAAACGTCATCTCTGGGGCCAACGTCCTGACTTTC	CASSQGNVISGANVLTF
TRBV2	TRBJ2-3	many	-	TGTGCCAGCAGTCGGACACAGAGCACAGATACGCAGTATTTT	CASSRTQSTDTQYF
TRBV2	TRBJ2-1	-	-	TGTGCCAGCACCGAGGCAGAATCCTACAATGAGCAGTTCTTC	CASTEAESYNEQFF
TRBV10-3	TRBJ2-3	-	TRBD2	TGTGCCATCAGTAGCCCGGGACTAGCGGGGAGACGCACAGATACGCAGTATTTT	CAISSPGLAGRRTDTQYF
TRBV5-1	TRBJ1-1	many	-	TGCGCCAGCAGCTTGACAGTCATGAACACTGAAGCTTTCTTT	CASSLTVMNTEAFF
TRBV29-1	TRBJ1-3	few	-	TGCAGCGTTGAATTGCCCAAAGGAGGAAACACCATATATTTT	CSVELPKGGNTIYF
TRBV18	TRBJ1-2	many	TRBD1	TGTGCCAGCTCACCGGTATCGGGACAGGGGAGCTACACCTTC	CASSPVSGQGSYTF
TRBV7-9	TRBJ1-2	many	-	TGTGCCAGCAGCTTAGAAAACGGAGCTAACTATGGCTACACCTTC	CASSLENGANYGYTF
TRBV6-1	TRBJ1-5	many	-	TGTGCCAGCGCTGGAGACAGTTATAGCAATCAGCCCCAGCATTTT	CASAGDSYSNQPQHF
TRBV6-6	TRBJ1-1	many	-	TGTGCCAGCAGTTATGGGGGACCGAACACTGAAGCTTTCTTT	CASSYGGPNTEAFF
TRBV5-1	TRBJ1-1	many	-	TGCGCCAGCAGCTTGCTCCGGGACTCTTCGAACACTGAAGCTTTCTTT	CASSLLRDSSNTEAFF
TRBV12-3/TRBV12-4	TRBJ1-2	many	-	TGTGCCAGCGGAAGGTATGGCTACACCTTC	CASGRYGYTF
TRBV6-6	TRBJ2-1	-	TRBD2	TGTGCCAGCAGGACACTAGCGGGGGGGCCCTACAATGAGCAGTTCTTC	CASRTLAGGPYNEQFF
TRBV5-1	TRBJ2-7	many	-	TGCGCCAGCAGCCCAGGACAGTCAAACTACGAGCAGTACTTC	CASSPGQSNYEQYF
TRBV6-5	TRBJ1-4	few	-	TGTGCCAGCAGTTACGTGGCGGGATATGAAAAACTGTTTTTT	CASSYVAGYEKLFF
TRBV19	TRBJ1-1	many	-	TGTGCCAGTAGTATAGATCTGAGGGGACCTAAGAACACTGAAGCTTTCTTT	CASSIDLRGPKNTEAFF
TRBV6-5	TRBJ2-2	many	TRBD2	TGTGCCAGCAGGGTTTGGACTAGCGGGGGGGAGCTGTTTTTT	CASRVWTSGGELFF
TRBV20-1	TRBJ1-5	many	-	TGCAGTGCTATAACCCGGGGCGCGGGGAATCAGCCCCAGCATTTT	CSAITRGAGNQPQHF
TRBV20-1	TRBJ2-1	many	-	TGCAGTGCTAGACCGCTGGGGGCCCCATACAATGAGCAGTTCTTC	CSARPLGAPYNEQFF
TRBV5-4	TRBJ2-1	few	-	TGTGCCAGCAGCTTGGACGGCTATGCGACGGGGAATGAGCAGTTCTTC	CASSLDGYATGNEQFF
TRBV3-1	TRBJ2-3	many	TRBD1	TGTGCCAGCAGCCAAGGACAGGGGTACGCGAAAGATACGCAGTATTTT	CASSQGQGYAKDTQYF
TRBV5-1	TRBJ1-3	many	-	TGCGCCAGCAGCTTGGGCAGGGTTCGGGGGTATGGAAACACCATATATTTT	CASSLGRVRGYGNTIYF
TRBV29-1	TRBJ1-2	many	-	TGCAGCGTACGGGCAGGCACAAAGTATGGCTACACCTTC	CSVRAGTKYGYTF
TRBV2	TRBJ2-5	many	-	TGTGCCACCCGACTCTTCCAAGAGACCCAGTACTTC	CATRLFQETQYF
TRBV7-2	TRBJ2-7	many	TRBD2	TGTGCCAGCAGCCCCCGGGGGGGGTACTCCTACGAGCAGTACTTC	CASSPRGGYSYEQYF
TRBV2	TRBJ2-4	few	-	TGTGCCAGCAGATTGAGGGGGAGCGAAAACATTCAGTACTTC	CASRLRGSENIQYF
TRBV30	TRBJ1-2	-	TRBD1	TGTGCCTGGTCCCGGGACAGGGGAATCACTCAGATTATCAACTATGGCTACACCTTC	CAWSRDRGITQIINYGYTF
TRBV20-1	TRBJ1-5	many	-	TGCAGTGCTTCCGCCGCGACAGGCGAGGATCAGCCCCAGCATTTT	CSASAATGEDQPQHF
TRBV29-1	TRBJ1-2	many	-	TGCAGCGTTGAGGGGGCGCGGGGCTATGGCTACACCTTC	CSVEGARGYGYTF
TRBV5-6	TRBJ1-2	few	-	TGTGCCAGCAGCCCGGCCGGGGCAGGGAGGGACTATGGCTACACCTTC	CASSPAGAGRDYGYTF
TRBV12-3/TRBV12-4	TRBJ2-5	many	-	TGTGCCAGCAGTTTTGAGGGAGAGACCCAGTACTTC	CASSFEGETQYF
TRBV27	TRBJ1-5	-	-	TGTGCCAGCAGTTGGTCCTCGAATCAGCCCCAGCATTTT	CASSWSSNQPQHF
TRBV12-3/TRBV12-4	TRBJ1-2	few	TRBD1	TGTGCCAGCAGTTCCCAGGGGGCAATTATTCATGGCTACACCTTC	CASSSQGAIIHGYTF
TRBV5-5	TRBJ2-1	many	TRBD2	TGTGCCAGCAGCCCTTCCGTGACTAGCGGACGTAACAATGAGCAGTTCTTC	CASSPSVTSGRNNEQFF
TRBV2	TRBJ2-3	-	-	TGTGCCAGCAGTTCCCTCACTAGCACAGATACGCAGTATTTT	CASSSLTSTDTQYF
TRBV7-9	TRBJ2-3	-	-	TGTGCCAGCAGCTTAGGGATCGGGGGAGTGGGAGATACGCAGTATTTT	CASSLGIGGVGDTQYF
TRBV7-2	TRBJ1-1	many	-	TGTGCCAGCAGCTCGCAATTGAACACTGAAGCTTTCTTT	CASSSQLNTEAFF
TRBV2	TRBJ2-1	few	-	TGTGCCAGCAGTCCTAATCCGGGGGCTACTGAGCAGTTCTTC	CASSPNPGATEQFF
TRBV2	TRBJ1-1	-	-	TGTGCCAGCAGTTCCAGGGAGGGCACTGAAGCTTTCTTT	CASSSREGTEAFF
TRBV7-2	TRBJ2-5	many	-	TGTGCCAGCAGCTCGGGACCCTACTTGGGGACCCAGTACTTC	CASSSGPYLGTQYF
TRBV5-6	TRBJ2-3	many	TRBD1	TGTGCCAGCAGCCTAGGGACAGGGCTAGGACCAGATACGCAGTATTTT	CASSLGTGLGPDTQYF
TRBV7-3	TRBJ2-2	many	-	TGTGCCAGCAGCCCAATGGGGCACACCGGGGAGCTGTTTTTT	CASSPMGHTGELFF